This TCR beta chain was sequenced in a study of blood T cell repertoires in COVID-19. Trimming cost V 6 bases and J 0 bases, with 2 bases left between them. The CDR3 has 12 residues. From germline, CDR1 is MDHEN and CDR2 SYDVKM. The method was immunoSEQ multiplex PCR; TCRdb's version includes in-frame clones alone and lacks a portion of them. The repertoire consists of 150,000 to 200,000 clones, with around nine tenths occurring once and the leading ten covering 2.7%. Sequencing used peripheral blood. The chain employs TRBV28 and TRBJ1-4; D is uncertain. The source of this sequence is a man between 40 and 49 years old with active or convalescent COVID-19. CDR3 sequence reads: CASSATNEKLFF. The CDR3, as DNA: TGTGCCAGCAGCGCAACTAATGAAAAACTGTTTTTT.